Listed here are 8 T cell receptor beta chains from one sample, sequenced in a study. A single record per CDR3 protein comes from TCRdb applying MiXCR to the 5' RACE reads. The sample has under 45,000 distinct CDR3 sequences; roughly 30% are singletons. Sequences were obtained from tumor-infiltrating memory CD4+ T cells sorted from the breast tumor. Subset here: memory CD4+ T cells, CD4+CD45RO+CD25-. The receptors stem from a female donor with breast cancer.

This clonotype was detected only a few times. The rearrangement uses TRBV5-1 and TRBJ1-5; D gene ambiguous. V lost 0 bases and J lost 0, with 1 base in between. The germline V gene has CDR1 SGHRS and CDR2 YFSETQ. The CDR3 has 13 residues. DNA for the CDR3: TGCGCCAGCAGCTTGGATAGCAATCAGCCCCAGCATTTT. It codes for CASSLDSNQPQHF.

This clonotype occurred a few times. This chain links TRBV15 with TRBJ1-1, with 9 bases lining up with TRBD1. The V and J ends lost 5 bases and 4 bases, in that order; junction bases with no gene match: 5. The CDR3 length is 14 residues. Germline CDR1 reads LNHNV; CDR2 reads YYDKDF (reference sequence). The CDR3 is CATSGETGGTEAFF. As DNA, the CDR3 is TGTGCCACCAGCGGGGAGACAGGGGGCACTGAAGCTTTCTTT.

The chain uses TRBV5-5 and TRBJ1-5, with D possibly TRBD1 on 5 matching bases. The ends were cut back, 0 bases at V and 1 base at J, with 11 bases in the middle. Looked up from germline, CDR1 is SGHKS and CDR2 is YYEKEE (reference sequence). The CDR3 is 16 amino acids. As DNA, the CDR3 is TGTGCCAGCAGCTTGGGGACCGCAGGGAGCAATCAGCCCCAGCATTTT. It yields the protein CASSLGTAGSNQPQHF.

The J gene is TRBJ1-4, the V gene TRBV20-1; D remains ambiguous. Germline values: CDR1 DFQATT, CDR2 SNEGSKA (reference sequence). This CDR3 spans 18 amino acids. The V gene lost 4 bases and the J gene lost 2 bases, with 23 bases spanning the gap. The DNA of the CDR3 is TGCAGTGCTACCCAGGAGACCAATGGAGGATTGACTAATGAAAAACTGTTTTTT. This sequence encodes CSATQETNGGLTNEKLFF.

This chain connects TRBV4-2 to TRBJ2-7; D uncertain. Germline CDR1 and CDR2: LGHNA and YNFKEQ. CDR3 length: 14 residues. V was trimmed by 5 bases and J by 2 bases, leaving 13 bases between them. CDR3 region: CASSAEALPYEQYF. In DNA form, the CDR3 reads TGTGCCAGCAGCGCAGAAGCGTTACCCTACGAGCAGTACTTC.

Only a few counts were recorded for this clonotype. The chain joins TRBV12-3 or TRBV12-4 to TRBJ2-1; 13 bases fit TRBD2. V shed 5 bases, J shed 10 bases, and the junction held 8 bases outside the gene matches. The CDR3 extends over 15 amino acids. For the CDR3, the DNA is TGTGCCAGCAGTCCCACTAGCGGGGGGGCAGAAGAGCAGTTCTTC. Translation gives CASSPTSGGAEEQFF.

The chain couples TRBV5-1 to TRBJ1-1, with TRBD1 matching 7 bases. V was clipped by 0 bases and J by 1 base; unmatched bases: 0. The CDR3 has 14 residues. CDR1 and CDR2 (germline): SGHRS, YFSETQ. The CDR3 DNA follows: TGCGCCAGCAGCTTGGACAGGGGGAACACTGAAGCTTTCTTT. As protein: CASSLDRGNTEAFF.

This chain uses TRBV4-1 with TRBJ2-3; TRBD2 is a possible D gene (5 bases). V lost 0 bases and J lost 4, with 8 bases in between. Germline CDR1 and CDR2: MGHRA and YSYEKL. This CDR3 comprises 14 residues. The CDR3 DNA sequence: TGCGCCAGCAGCCAAGAGAGGGCCGCAGATACGCAGTATTTT. This codes for CASSQERAADTQYF.